This T cell receptor (beta chain) was identified during a study of control samples from healthy donors and cancer patients. This clone appeared a single time. The data were produced by immunoSEQ multiplex PCR, yet TCRdb's version contains in-frame clones alone and is incomplete. The sample has about 110,000 clones; 83% are singletons. Sequencing used blood. This clonotype was sampled from a woman in her 50s in good health.

This CDR3 reads CASSELWGRPYEQYF. The CDR3 bases are TGTGCCAGCAGTGAATTGTGGGGGCGCCCCTACGAGCAGTACTTC. The V call is TRBV6-1, the J call TRBJ2-7; weak D call: TRBD1 (6 bases). Trimming removed 2 bases at V and 2 bases at J, with 13 bases between. This CDR3 comprises 15 residues. Per the germline V gene, CDR1 is MNHNS and CDR2 is SASEGT.